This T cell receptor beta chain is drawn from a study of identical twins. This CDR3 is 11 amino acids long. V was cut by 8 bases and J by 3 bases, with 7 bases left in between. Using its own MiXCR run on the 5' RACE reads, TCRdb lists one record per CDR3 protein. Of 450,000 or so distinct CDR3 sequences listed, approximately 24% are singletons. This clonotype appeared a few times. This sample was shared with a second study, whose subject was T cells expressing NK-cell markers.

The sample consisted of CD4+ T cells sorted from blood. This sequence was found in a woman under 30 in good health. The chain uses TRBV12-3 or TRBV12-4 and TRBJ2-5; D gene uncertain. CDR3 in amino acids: CASQKEETQYF. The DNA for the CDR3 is TGTGCCAGCCAGAAGGAAGAGACCCAGTACTTC.